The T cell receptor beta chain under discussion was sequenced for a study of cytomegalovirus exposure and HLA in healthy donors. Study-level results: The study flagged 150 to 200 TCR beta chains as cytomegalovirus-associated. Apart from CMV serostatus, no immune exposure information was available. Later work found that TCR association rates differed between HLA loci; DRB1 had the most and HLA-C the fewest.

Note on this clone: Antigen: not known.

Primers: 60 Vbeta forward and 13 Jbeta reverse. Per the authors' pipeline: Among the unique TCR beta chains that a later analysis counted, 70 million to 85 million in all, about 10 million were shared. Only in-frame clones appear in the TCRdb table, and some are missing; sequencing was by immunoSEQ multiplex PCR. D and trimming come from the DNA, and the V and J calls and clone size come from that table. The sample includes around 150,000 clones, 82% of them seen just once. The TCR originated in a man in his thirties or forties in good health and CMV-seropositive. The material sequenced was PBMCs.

CDR3 DNA: TGTGCCAGCAGCCCTGGGACTAGCTCGAACAATGAGCAGTTCTTC. Amino acid sequence: CASSPGTSSNNEQFF. The chain has TRBV5-6 and TRBJ2-1, with TRBD2 matching over 9 bases. The CDR3 runs 15 residues. Germline V gene data show CDR1 as SGHDT and CDR2 as YYEEEE. Trimming at V came to 4 bases and at J to 5 bases, leaving 7 bases not matched to a gene.